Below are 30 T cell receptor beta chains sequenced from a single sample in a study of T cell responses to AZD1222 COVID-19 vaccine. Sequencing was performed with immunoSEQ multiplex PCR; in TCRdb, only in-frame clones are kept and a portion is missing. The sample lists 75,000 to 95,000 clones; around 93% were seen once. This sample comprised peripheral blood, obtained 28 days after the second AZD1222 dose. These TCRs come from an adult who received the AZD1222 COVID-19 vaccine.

Here the CDR3 reads CASGFGQNNSPLHF. CDR3 nucleotide sequence: TGTGCTAGTGGTTTTGGACAAAATAATTCACCCCTCCACTTT. This chain joins TRBV12-5 and TRBJ1-6; perhaps TRBD1 as D (5 bases). In germline, CDR1 is LGHNT, CDR2 FRNRAP. This CDR3 is built from 14 residues. Between the trimmed V and J ends, which lost 3 bases and 5 bases, there was a span of 8 bases.

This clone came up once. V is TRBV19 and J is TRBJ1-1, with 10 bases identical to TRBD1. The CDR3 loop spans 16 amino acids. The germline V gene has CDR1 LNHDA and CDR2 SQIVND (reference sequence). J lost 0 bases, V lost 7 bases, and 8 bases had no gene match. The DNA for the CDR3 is TGTGCCAGTACAAGCCGAGACAGGGGGCTGAACACTGAAGCTTTCTTT. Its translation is CASTSRDRGLNTEAFF.

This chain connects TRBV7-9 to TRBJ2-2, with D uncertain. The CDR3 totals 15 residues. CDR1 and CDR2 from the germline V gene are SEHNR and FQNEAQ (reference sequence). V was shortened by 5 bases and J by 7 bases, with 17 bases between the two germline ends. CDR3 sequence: CASSPPVGAGGELFF. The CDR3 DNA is TGTGCCAGCAGCCCCCCCGTTGGTGCTGGCGGGGAGCTGTTTTTT.

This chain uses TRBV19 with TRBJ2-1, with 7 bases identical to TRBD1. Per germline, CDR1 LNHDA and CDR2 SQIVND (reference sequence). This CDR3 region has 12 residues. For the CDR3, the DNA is TGTGCTACCGGACAGGAATACAATGAGCAGTTCTTC. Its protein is CATGQEYNEQFF.

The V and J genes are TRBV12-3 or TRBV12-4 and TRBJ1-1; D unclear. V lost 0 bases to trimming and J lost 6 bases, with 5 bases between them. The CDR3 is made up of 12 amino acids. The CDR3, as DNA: TGTGCCAGCAGTTTAGCGCAGGCTGAAGCTTTCTTT. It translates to CASSLAQAEAFF.

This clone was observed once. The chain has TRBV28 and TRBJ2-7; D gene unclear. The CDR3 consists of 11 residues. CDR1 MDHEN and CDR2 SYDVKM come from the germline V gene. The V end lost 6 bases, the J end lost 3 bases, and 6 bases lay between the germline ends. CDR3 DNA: TGTGCCAGCAGCATTAACTACGAGCAGTACTTC. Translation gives CASSINYEQYF.

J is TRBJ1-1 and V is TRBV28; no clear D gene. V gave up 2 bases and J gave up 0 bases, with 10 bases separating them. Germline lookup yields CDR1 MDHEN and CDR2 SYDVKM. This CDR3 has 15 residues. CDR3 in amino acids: CASSLGGRMNTEAFF. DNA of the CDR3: TGTGCCAGCAGTTTAGGCGGTAGGATGAACACTGAAGCTTTCTTT.

CDR3 sequence reads: CASTGTGASIGQPQHF. Written as DNA, the CDR3 is TGTGCCAGCACCGGGACAGGGGCTAGTATAGGTCAGCCCCAGCATTTT. The chain couples TRBV2 to TRBJ1-5; 10 nucleotides agree with TRBD1. Looked up from germline, CDR1 is SNHLY and CDR2 is FYNNEI. CDR3 length: 16 amino acids. V lost 7 bases and J lost 6; bases outside the gene matches: 12.

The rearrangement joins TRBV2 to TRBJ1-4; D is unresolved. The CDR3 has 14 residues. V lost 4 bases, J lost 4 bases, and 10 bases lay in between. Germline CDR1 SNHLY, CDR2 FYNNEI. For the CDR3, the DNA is TGTGCCAGCAGTGTTGAACTCTTTAATGAAAAACTGTTTTTT. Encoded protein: CASSVELFNEKLFF. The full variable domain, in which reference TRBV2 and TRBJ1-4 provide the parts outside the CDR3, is EPEVTQTPSHQVTQMGQEVILRCVPISNHLYFYWYRQILGQKVEFLVSFYNNEISEKSEIFDDQFSVERPDGSNFTLKIRSTKLEDSAMYFCASSVELFNEKLFFGSGTQLSVL.

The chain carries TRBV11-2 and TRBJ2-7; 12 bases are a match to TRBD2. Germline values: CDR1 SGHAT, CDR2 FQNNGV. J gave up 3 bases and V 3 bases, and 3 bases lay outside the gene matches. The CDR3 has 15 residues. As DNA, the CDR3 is TGTGCCAGCAGCTTCACTAGCGGGAGGCTCTACGAGCAGTACTTC. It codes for CASSFTSGRLYEQYF.

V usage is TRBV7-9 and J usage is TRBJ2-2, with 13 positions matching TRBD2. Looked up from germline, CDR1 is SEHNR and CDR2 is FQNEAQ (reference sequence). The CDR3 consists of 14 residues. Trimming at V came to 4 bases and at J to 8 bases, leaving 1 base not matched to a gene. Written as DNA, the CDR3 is TGTGCCAGCAGCTCGGGACTAGCGGGAGGGGAGCTGTTTTTT. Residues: CASSSGLAGGELFF.

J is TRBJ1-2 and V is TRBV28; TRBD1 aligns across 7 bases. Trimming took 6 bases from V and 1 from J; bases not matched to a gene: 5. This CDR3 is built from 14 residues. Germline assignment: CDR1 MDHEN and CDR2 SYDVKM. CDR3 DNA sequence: TGTGCCAGCAGGACCGGGACAGATAACTATGGCTACACCTTC. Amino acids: CASRTGTDNYGYTF.

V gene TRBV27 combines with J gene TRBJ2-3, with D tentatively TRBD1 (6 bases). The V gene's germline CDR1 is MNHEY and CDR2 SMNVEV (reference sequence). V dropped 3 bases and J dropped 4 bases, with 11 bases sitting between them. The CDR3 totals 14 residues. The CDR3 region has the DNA TGTGCCAGCAGTTTCCAGGGGTTTTCAGATACGCAGTATTTT. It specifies CASSFQGFSDTQYF.

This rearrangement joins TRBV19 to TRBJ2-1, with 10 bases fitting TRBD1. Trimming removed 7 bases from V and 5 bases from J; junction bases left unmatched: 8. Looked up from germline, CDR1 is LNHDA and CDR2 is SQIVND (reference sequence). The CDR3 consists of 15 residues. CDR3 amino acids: CASKTGTGDHNEQFF. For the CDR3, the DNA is TGTGCCAGTAAAACCGGGACAGGGGACCACAATGAGCAGTTCTTC.

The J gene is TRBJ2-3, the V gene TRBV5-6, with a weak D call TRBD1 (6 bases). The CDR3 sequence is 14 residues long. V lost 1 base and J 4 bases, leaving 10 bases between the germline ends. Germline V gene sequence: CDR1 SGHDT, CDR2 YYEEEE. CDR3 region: CASSLTGFADTQYF. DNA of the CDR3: TGTGCCAGCAGCTTGACAGGGTTCGCAGATACGCAGTATTTT. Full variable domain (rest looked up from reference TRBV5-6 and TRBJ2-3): DAGVTQSPTHLIKTRGQQVTLRCSPKSGHDTVSWYQQALGQGPQFIFQYYEEEERQRGNFPDRFSGHQFPNYSSELNVNALLLGDSALYLCASSLTGFADTQYFGPGTRLTVL.

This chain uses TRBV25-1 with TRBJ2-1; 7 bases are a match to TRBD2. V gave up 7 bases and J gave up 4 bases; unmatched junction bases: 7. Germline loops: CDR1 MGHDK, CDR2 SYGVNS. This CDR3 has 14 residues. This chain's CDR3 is CASKTSTNYNEQFF. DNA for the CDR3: TGTGCCAGCAAGACTAGCACAAATTACAATGAGCAGTTCTTC.

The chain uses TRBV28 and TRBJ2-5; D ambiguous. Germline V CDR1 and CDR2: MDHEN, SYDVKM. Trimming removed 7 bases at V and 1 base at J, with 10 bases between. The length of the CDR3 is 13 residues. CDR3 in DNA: TGTGCCAGCACTAGAGAAGTCCAAGAGACCCAGTACTTC. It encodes CASTREVQETQYF.

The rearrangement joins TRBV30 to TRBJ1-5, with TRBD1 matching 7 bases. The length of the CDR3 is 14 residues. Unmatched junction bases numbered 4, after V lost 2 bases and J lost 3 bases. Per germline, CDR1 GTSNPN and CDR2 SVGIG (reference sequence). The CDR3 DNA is TGTGCCTGGAGTCGGGACAGCCTCAATCAGCCCCAGCATTTT. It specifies CAWSRDSLNQPQHF.

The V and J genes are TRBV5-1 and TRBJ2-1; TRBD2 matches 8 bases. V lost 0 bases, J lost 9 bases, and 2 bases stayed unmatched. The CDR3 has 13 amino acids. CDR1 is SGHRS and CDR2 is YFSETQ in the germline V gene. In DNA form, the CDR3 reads TGCGCCAGCAGCTTGGCCCTAGCGGGTGAGCAGTTCTTC. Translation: CASSLALAGEQFF.

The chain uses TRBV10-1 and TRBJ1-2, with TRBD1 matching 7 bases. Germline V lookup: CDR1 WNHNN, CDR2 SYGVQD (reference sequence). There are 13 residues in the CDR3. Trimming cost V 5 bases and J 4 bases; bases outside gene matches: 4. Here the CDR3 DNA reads TGCGCCAGCAGTCTACAGGGGTCCTATGGCTACACCTTC. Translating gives CASSLQGSYGYTF.

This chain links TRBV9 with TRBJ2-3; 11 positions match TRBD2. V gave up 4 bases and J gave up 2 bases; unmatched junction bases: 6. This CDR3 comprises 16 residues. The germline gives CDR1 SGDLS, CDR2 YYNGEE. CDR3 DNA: TGTGCCAGCAGCCACGGACTAGCGGGCACCACAGATACGCAGTATTTT. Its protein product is CASSHGLAGTTDTQYF.

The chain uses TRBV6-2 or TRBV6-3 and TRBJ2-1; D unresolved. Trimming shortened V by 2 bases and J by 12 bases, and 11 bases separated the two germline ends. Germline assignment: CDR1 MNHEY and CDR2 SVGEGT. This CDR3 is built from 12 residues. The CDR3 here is CASSYGQAGQFF. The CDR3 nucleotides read TGTGCCAGCAGTTACGGGCAGGCAGGGCAGTTCTTC.

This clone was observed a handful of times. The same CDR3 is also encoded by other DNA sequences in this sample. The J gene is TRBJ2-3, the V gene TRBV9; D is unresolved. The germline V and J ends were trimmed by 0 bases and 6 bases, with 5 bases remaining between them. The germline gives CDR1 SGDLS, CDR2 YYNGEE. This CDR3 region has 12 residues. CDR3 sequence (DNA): TGTGCCAGCAGCGTAGACAGCGATACGCAGTATTTT. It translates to CASSVDSDTQYF.

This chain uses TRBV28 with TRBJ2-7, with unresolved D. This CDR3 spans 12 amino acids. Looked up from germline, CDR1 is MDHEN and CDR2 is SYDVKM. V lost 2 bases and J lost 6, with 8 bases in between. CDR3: CASSLQVGEQYF. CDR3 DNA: TGTGCCAGCAGTTTACAGGTGGGCGAGCAGTACTTC.

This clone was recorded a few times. CDR3 sequence (DNA): TGTGCCAGCAGCTTTTCGACTAGTAGCTACGAGCAGTACTTC. Translation gives CASSFSTSSYEQYF. The rearrangement uses TRBV5-4 and TRBJ2-7; possibly TRBD2 for D (6 bases). This CDR3 region has 14 residues. With 2 bases removed from V and 3 bases from J, the gap between germline ends came to 12 bases. The germline V gene has CDR1 SGHNT and CDR2 YYREEE (reference sequence).

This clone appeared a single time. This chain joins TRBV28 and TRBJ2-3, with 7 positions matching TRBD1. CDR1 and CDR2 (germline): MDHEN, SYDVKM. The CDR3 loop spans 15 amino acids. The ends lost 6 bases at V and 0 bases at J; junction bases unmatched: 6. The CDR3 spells CASSGTDSSTDTQYF. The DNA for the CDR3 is TGTGCCAGCAGCGGGACAGACTCTAGCACAGATACGCAGTATTTT.

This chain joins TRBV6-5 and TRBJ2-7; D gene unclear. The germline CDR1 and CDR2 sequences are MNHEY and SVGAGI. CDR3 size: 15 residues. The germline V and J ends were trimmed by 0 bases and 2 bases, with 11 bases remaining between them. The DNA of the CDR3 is TGTGCCAGCAGTTACTCGCTGGGAACGACCTACGAGCAGTACTTC. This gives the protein CASSYSLGTTYEQYF.

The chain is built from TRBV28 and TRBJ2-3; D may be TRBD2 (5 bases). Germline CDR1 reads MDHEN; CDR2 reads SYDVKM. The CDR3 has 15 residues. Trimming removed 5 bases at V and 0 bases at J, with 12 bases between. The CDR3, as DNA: TGTGCCAGCAGTCACCCGGGAATTAGCACAGATACGCAGTATTTT. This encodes CASSHPGISTDTQYF.

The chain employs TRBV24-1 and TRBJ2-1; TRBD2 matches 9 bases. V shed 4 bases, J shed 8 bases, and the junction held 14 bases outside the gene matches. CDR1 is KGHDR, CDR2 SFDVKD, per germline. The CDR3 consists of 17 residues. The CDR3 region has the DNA TGTGCCACCAGTGACCGCGGTCGCGGGAGGGCCAGGGATGAGCAGTTCTTC. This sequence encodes CATSDRGRGRARDEQFF.

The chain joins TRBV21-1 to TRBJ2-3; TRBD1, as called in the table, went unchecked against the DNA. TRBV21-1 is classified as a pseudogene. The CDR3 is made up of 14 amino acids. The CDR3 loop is CASSGTASTDTQYF. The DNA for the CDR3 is TGTGCCAGCAGCGGGACAGCTAGCACAGATACGCAGTATTTT.